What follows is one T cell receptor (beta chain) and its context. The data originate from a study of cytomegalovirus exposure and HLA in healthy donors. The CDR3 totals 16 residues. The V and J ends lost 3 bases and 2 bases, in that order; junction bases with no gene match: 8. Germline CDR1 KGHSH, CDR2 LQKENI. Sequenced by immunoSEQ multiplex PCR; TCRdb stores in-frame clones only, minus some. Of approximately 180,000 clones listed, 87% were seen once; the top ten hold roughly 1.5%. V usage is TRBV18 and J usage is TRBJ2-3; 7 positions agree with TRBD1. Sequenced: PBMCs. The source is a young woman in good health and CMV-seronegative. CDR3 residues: CASSPPWTGLTDTQYF. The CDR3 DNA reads TGTGCCAGCTCACCCCCCTGGACAGGCCTCACAGATACGCAGTATTTT.